This T cell receptor beta chain is from a study of post-analysis software for immune sequencing data (dated by TCRdb to the mid-2010s). For context, the study as a whole: The recorded disease courses included relapsing-remitting, secondary progressive and progressive-relapsing multiple sclerosis, and some patients had no subtype annotation. A subset of samples was prepared in parallel using single-end sample barcoding, then pooled and co-amplified after Illumina adapter ligation. The patient repertoires were compared against some twelve previously published healthy control repertoires obtained from donors aged about 6 to 26 years.

On this clonotype itself: Its antigen is unknown. No clone much larger than this one lies a single base away; base qualities are absent.

Overall study outcomes, separate from this receptor: The control group was slightly older than the multiple sclerosis patient group. Multiple sclerosis patients had significantly lower normalized Chao1 diversity than controls, a result that suggests substantial peripheral T-cell clonal expansion. When samples were clustered directly using the F measure, samples prepared in the same batch co-clustered strongly, which prompted a batch-effect correction.

To demonstrate the VDJtools post-analysis software, TCR beta repertoires were profiled from the peripheral blood of roughly 12 young patients with multiple sclerosis. The patients with multiple sclerosis were children and adolescents between roughly 6 and 15 years of age. Preparation of the library involved PCR. Sequencing was carried out with an Illumina HiSeq 2500. Unique molecular identifiers were incorporated into TCR beta cDNA libraries to reduce PCR and sequencing biases. Approximately 500,000 cDNA molecules were obtained per 1 to 10 million input T cells, so each molecule approximated one T cell. The patient libraries were prepared and sequenced using the same protocol as the earlier healthy control dataset. Samples belonging to the same batch were prepared together, multiplexed and sequenced on a shared HiSeq lane. Per the authors' processing: MIGEC was used to process the raw barcoded reads, and molecular identifier groups with only a single read were discarded before consensus assembly and CDR3 extraction. Clonotype tables were post-analysed with VDJtools, normalizing diversity by down-sampling all datasets to the smallest sample size. Repertoire overlap clustering matched CDR3 amino acid but not nucleotide sequences to correct batch-related cross-sample contamination. TCRdb trimmed public reads at Q25 via fastp, called clones via MiXCR and kept in-frame beta chains. Each entry is one CDR3 protein sequence, shown with its most common DNA and genes. These V and J calls originate from TCRdb's pipeline instead of the authors' own analysis. The sample contains 750,000 to 950,000 distinct CDR3 sequences, roughly 50% of them found a single time. 4.9% of the sample comes from the top ten.

Sequencing used blood. The clonotype was recovered from a girl aged 5-17 years with multiple sclerosis.

The nucleotide sequence is given as TGTGCCAGCAGCCTACCTCTAGCGGGAAGGGGGGGCTCCTACGAGCAGTACTTC. It specifies CASSLPLAGRGGSYEQYF. This receptor chain uses TRBV7-9 and TRBJ2-7, with TRBD2 matching 9 junction bases. The CDR3 numbers 18 residues from cysteine through phenylalanine. Of the read, only the CDR3 DNA is kept; its 54 bases are in frame from base 1. CDR1 and CDR2 are read off the germline V gene (reference sequence) as SEHNR and FQNEAQ. V is trimmed back by 5 bases and J by 0 bases, and the junction contains 14 bases that no gene match accounts for.